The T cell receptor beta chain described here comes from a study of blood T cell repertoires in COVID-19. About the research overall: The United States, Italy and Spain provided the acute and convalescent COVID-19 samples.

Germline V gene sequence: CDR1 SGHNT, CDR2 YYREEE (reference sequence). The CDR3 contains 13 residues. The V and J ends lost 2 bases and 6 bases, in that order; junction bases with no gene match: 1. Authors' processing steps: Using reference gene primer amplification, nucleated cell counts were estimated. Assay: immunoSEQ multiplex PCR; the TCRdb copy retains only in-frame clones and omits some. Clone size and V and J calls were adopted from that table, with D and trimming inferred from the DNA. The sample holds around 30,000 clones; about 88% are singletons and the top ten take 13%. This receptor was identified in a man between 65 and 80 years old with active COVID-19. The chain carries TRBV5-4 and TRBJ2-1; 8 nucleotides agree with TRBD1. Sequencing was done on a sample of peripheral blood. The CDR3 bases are TGTGCCAGCAGCTTACAGGGGGGCAATGAGCAGTTCTTC. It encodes CASSLQGGNEQFF.